The 22 T cell receptor beta chains below come from one sample, sequenced in a study of T cells in women clearing cervical HPV infection. Sequencing was performed with immunoSEQ multiplex PCR; in TCRdb, only in-frame clones are kept and a portion is missing. The sample holds roughly 48,000 clones. The sequenced material came from blood buffy coat. All receptors come from a woman aged 18-70 years with a cervical HPV16 infection that either progressed to CIN3+ or cleared (not recorded which).

Regarding this clone: Read sequence stops 3 residues before the CDR3 end, and the germline J gene provides the missing end. This chain joins TRBV18 and TRBJ1-1; no firm D call. Germline lookup yields CDR1 KGHSH and CDR2 LQKENI. Trimming shortened V by 1 base and J by 1 base, and 7 bases separated the two germline ends. This CDR3 is 14 amino acids long. The chain's CDR3 is CASSPHPGNTEAFF. CDR3 DNA, as far as it was read: TGTGCCAGCTCACCACACCCGGGGAACACTGAA. Complete variable domain (other parts from reference TRBV18 and TRBJ1-1): NAGVMQNPRHLVRRRGQEARLRCSPMKGHSHVYWYRQLPEEGLKFMVYLQKENIIDESGMPKERFSAEFPKEGPSILRIQQVVRGDSAAYFCASSPHPGNTEAFFGQGTRLTVV.

Comments on this clone: The missing CDR3 end, 3 residues past where the read stops, is filled in from the germline J gene. The rearrangement joins TRBV7-2 to TRBJ1-1, with D hard to call. V lost 1 base to trimming and J lost 4 bases, with 7 bases between them. In germline, CDR1 is SGHTA, CDR2 FQGNSA. The CDR3 has 13 residues. The CDR3 loop reads CASSLEVATEAFF. The CDR3 bases that were read are TGTGCCAGCAGCTTAGAGGTAGCCACTGAA.

With regard to this clone: The read ends 3 residues before the CDR3 terminus; that terminus is restored from the germline J gene. The chain carries TRBV7-9 and TRBJ2-3; 9 bases map to TRBD1. Germline V gene data show CDR1 as SEHNR and CDR2 as FQNEAQ (reference sequence). This CDR3 is 14 amino acids long. V lost 5 bases to trimming and J lost 4 bases; unmatched junction nucleotides: 4. This CDR3 reads CASSGRTGADTQYF. The CDR3 DNA, read in part, is TGTGCCAGCAGCGGTAGGACAGGGGCAGATACG.

To note about this clone: The read gets to within 3 residues of the CDR3 end, and the germline J gene fills in the rest. V is TRBV28 and J is TRBJ1-5; a weak D match, TRBD1 (5 bases). This CDR3 has 18 residues. V was shortened by 1 base and J by 5 bases, with 21 bases between the two germline ends. Germline CDR1 reads MDHEN; CDR2 reads SYDVKM. CDR3 DNA (partial): TGTGCCAGCAGTTTATCGTTGATATCCCAGGGTTTTTATCAGCCC. This translates into CASSLSLISQGFYQP. The entire CDR3 reads CASSLSLISQGFYQPQHF.

Of note for this clone: The DNA ends 3 residues before the CDR3 does, and the rest of the CDR3 is filled in from the germline J gene. This chain connects TRBV7-2 to TRBJ1-5; no reliable D call. CDR1 is SGHTA and CDR2 is FQGNSA in the germline V gene. V dropped 4 bases and J dropped 4 bases, with 8 bases sitting between them. The CDR3 spans 13 residues. The CDR3 bases that were read are TGTGCCAGCAGCTCTCAACAGAATCAGCCC. Translated, it gives CASSSQQNQP. The whole CDR3 sequence is CASSSQQNQPQHF.

As regards this clone: From the germline J gene comes the end of the CDR3, since the read stops 3 residues before it. The chain links TRBV20-1 to TRBJ1-5, with D tentatively TRBD1 (5 bases). Germline V CDR1 and CDR2: DFQATT, SNEGSKA (reference sequence). This CDR3 has 11 amino acids. Trimming took 4 bases from V and 8 from J, leaving 9 bases between them. This chain's CDR3 is CSATGIEPQHF. The DNA read from the CDR3 is TGCAGTGCTACAGGGATTGAGCCC.

In regard to this clone: The missing CDR3 end, 3 residues past where the read stops, is filled in from the germline J gene. The J gene is TRBJ2-1, the V gene TRBV19; 11 bases match TRBD2. This CDR3 spans 15 amino acids. V was pared by 4 bases and J by 8 bases, with 7 bases of the junction left unmatched. CDR1 and CDR2 from the germline V gene are LNHDA and SQIVND (reference sequence). Partial CDR3 DNA: TGTGCCAGTAGTACCTCTAGCGGGAGGTGGCATGAG. Its translation: CASSTSSGRWHE. The whole CDR3 protein reads CASSTSSGRWHEQFF.

On this clone itself: Read sequence stops 3 residues before the CDR3 end, and the germline J gene provides the missing end. This sequence joins TRBV5-1 and TRBJ2-3, with 8 nucleotides matching TRBD1. The CDR3 is 15 amino acids. Germline assignment: CDR1 SGHRS and CDR2 YFSETQ. J lost 2 bases, V lost 2 bases, and 4 bases had no gene match. The CDR3 is CASSLDRGFTDTQYF. CDR3 DNA, as far as it was read: TGCGCCAGCAGCTTAGACAGGGGTTTCACAGATACG.

The CDR3 is CSPPQTGTTTEAFF. CDR3 bases read: TGCAGTCCACCCCAGACAGGGACGACCACTGAA. The chain carries TRBV20-1 and TRBJ1-1; 7 positions agree with TRBD1. The missing CDR3 end, 3 residues past where the read stops, is filled in from the germline J gene. The CDR3 is 14 residues long. V lost 8 bases to trimming and J lost 4 bases; unmatched junction nucleotides: 13. Germline V gene data show CDR1 as DFQATT and CDR2 as SNEGSKA (reference sequence).

With regard to this clone: The read stops 3 residues short of the end of the CDR3; the missing end is completed from the germline J gene. The genes are TRBV5-1 and TRBJ1-1; D is perhaps TRBD1 (5 bases). Germline V gene lookup returns CDR1 SGHRS and CDR2 YFSETQ. This CDR3 has 14 amino acids. Trimming pared 0 bases from V and 5 bases from J, leaving 11 bases between. CDR3 bases read: TGCGCCAGCAGCTTGGCGGGACTGGGGACTGAA. Protein sequence: CASSLAGLGTE. The full CDR3 sequence reads CASSLAGLGTEAFF.

Regarding this clone: The read terminates 3 residues ahead of where the CDR3 ends, so the germline J gene completes it. The rearrangement joins TRBV6-4 to TRBJ2-3, with 8 bases identical to TRBD2. The CDR3 has 15 amino acids. The V gene end was trimmed by 2 bases and the J gene end by 2 bases; junction bases not matched to a gene: 3. Per germline, CDR1 MRHNA and CDR2 SNTAGT. The CDR3 protein is CASSDEAGDTDTQYF. The sequenced CDR3 bases are TGTGCCAGCAGTGACGAAGCGGGGGACACAGATACG.

Notes on this clone: The observed sequence ends 3 residues before the CDR3 terminus, with the missing tail filled in from the germline J gene. The chain employs TRBV20-1 and TRBJ1-2, with 8 bases matching TRBD1. V lost 6 bases, J lost 4 bases, and 4 bases stayed unmatched. From germline, CDR1 is DFQATT and CDR2 SNEGSKA (reference sequence). CDR3 length: 12 amino acids. This CDR3 is CSAPTGVYGYTF. The CDR3 DNA, read in part, is TGCAGTGCACCGACAGGGGTCTATGGC.

Considering frequency, this clone is medium-sized. The read is 3 residues too short to cover the CDR3 end, so that end is filled in from the germline J gene. This sequence joins TRBV18 and TRBJ2-2; D unresolved. The V gene lost 3 bases and the J gene lost 1 base, with 9 bases spanning the gap. Germline assignment: CDR1 KGHSH and CDR2 LQKENI. The CDR3 totals 15 residues. The CDR3 bases that were read are TGTGCCAGCTCACCTCTTTCAGGGAACACCGGGGAG. Translation gives CASSPLSGNTGE. The CDR3 in its entirety is CASSPLSGNTGELFF.

CDR3 DNA (partial): TGTGCCAGCAGCTTGGGGACAGGGAATTCACCC. It translates to CASSLGTGNSP. The whole CDR3 protein reads CASSLGTGNSPLHF. The chain uses TRBV11-3 and TRBJ1-6; 9 positions match TRBD1. The CDR3 end falls 3 residues outside the read, so it is completed with the germline J gene. With 3 bases clipped from V and 7 bases from J, the junction kept 1 base outside the gene matches. Germline assignment: CDR1 SGHNT and CDR2 YENEEA. This CDR3 region has 14 residues.

With respect to this clone: The read ends 3 residues before the CDR3 terminus; that terminus is restored from the germline J gene. This chain links TRBV19 with TRBJ1-2, with D maybe TRBD1 (6 bases). Germline assignment: CDR1 LNHDA and CDR2 SQIVND (reference sequence). CDR3 length: 16 residues. V gave up 7 bases and J gave up 4 bases, with 22 bases separating them. Incomplete CDR3 DNA: TGTGCCAGTACCAGAAGGGGGGGGGACACAGTCTATGGC. Translation gives CASTRRGGDTVYG. The CDR3, in full, reads CASTRRGGDTVYGYTF.

With respect to this clone: The CDR3 end lies 3 residues beyond the end of the read and is filled in from the germline J gene. The J gene is TRBJ1-5, the V gene TRBV19; D might be TRBD1 (5 bases). CDR3 length equals 17 residues. Germline lookup yields CDR1 LNHDA and CDR2 SQIVND (reference sequence). Trimming shortened V by 3 bases and J by 5 bases, and 20 bases separated the two germline ends. The covered CDR3 bases are TGTGCCAGTAGTATCGGCGGACTTCGAGGGGACTATCAGCCC. As protein: CASSIGGLRGDYQP. The CDR3 as a whole reads CASSIGGLRGDYQPQHF.

As concerns this clone: The read is 3 residues too short to cover the CDR3 end, so that end is filled in from the germline J gene. This chain links TRBV12-3 or TRBV12-4 with TRBJ1-4, with D possibly being TRBD1 (5 bases). CDR3 length equals 15 residues. The ends were cut back, 6 bases at V and 0 bases at J, with 11 bases in the middle. CDR3 sequence: CASSRRGATNEKLFF. The CDR3 DNA, read in part, is TGTGCCAGCAGCCGCAGAGGGGCAACTAATGAAAAA.

As for this clone: The CDR3 is cut off 3 residues early in the read; its end comes from the germline J gene. The chain recombines TRBV4-1 with TRBJ2-4; TRBD2 aligns across 13 bases. The CDR3 contains 17 residues. V lost 4 bases, J lost 9 bases, and 12 bases stayed unmatched. Germline loops: CDR1 MGHRA, CDR2 YSYEKL. The CDR3 DNA, read in part, is TGCGCCAGCAGCCGCGAATGGACTAGCGGGGGAGGGGGCATT. Its protein product is CASSREWTSGGGGI. The full CDR3 reads CASSREWTSGGGGIQYF.

About this clone: The read ends 3 residues early relative to the CDR3; the germline J gene fills the gap. The chain combines TRBV20-1 with TRBJ2-1; 8 bases fit TRBD2. The germline V gene has CDR1 DFQATT and CDR2 SNEGSKA (reference sequence). This CDR3 contains 15 residues. V gave up 1 base and J gave up 4 bases; unmatched junction bases: 6. Here the CDR3 reads CSARGVAGSYNEQFF. The CDR3 bases that were read are TGCAGTGCTAGAGGGGTAGCGGGGTCGTACAATGAG.

Points on this clone: The read ends 3 residues shy of where the CDR3 ends; the end is completed using the germline J gene. The chain has TRBV18 and TRBJ1-2, with a weak D call TRBD1 (5 bases). The CDR3 is made up of 13 amino acids. CDR1 and CDR2 from the germline V gene are KGHSH and LQKENI. Trimming pared 5 bases from V and 6 bases from J, leaving 13 bases between. CDR3 region: CASSWGEKDGYTF. The covered CDR3 bases are TGTGCCAGCTCATGGGGGGAGAAGGATGGC.

With regard to this clone: The read ends 3 residues early relative to the CDR3; the germline J gene fills the gap. The chain has TRBV7-6 and TRBJ1-2, with a possible D match to TRBD1 (5 bases). CDR3 length equals 11 residues. Trimming took off 6 bases at V and 6 bases at J, with 8 bases between the two ends. Germline V gene data show CDR1 as SGHVS and CDR2 as FNYEAQ. CDR3 in amino acids: CASRDINGYTF. CDR3 bases read: TGTGCCAGCAGGGACATCAATGGC.

Points on this clone: The sequenced fragment ends 3 residues before the CDR3 boundary, so the rest is inferred from the germline J gene. This chain joins TRBV5-5 and TRBJ2-7; D perhaps matches TRBD2 (6 bases). Germline V CDR1 and CDR2: SGHKS, YYEKEE (reference sequence). Trimming pared 4 bases from V and 3 bases from J, leaving 11 bases between. The CDR3 consists of 13 residues. The CDR3 DNA, read in part, is TGTGCCAGCAGCGTGGGACTTATCTACGAG. Its translation: CASSVGLIYE. Given in full, the CDR3 is CASSVGLIYEQYF.